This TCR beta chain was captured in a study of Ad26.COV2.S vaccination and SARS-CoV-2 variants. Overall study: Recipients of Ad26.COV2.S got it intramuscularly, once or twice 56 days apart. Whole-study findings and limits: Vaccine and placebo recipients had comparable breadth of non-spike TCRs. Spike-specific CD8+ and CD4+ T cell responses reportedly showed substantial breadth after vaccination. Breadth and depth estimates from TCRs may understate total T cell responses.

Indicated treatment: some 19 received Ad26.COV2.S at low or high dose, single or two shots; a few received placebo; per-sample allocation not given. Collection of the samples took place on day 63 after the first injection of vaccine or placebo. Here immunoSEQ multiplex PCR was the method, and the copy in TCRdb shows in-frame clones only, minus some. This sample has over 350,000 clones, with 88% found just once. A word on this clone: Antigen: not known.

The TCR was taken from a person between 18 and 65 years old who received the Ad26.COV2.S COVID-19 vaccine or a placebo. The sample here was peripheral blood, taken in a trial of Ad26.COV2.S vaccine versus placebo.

CDR3 DNA: TGTGCCATCAGTGAGACCGGACAGGTCAATCAGCCCCAGCATTTT. Its protein is CAISETGQVNQPQHF. The V call is TRBV10-3, the J call TRBJ1-5; 7 bases are shared with TRBD1. This CDR3 spans 15 amino acids. Unmatched junction bases numbered 4, after V lost 2 bases and J lost 3 bases. Germline CDR1 ENHRY, CDR2 SYGVKD.